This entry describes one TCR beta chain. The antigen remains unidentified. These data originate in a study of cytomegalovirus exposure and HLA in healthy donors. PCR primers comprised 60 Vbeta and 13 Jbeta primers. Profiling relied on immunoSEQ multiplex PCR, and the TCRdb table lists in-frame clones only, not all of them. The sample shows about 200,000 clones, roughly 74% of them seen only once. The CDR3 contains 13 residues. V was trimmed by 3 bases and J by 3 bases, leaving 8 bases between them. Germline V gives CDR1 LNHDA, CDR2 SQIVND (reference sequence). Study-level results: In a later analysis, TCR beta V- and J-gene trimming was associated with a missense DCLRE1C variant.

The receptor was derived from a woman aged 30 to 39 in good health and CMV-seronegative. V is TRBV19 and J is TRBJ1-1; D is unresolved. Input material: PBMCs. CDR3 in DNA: TGTGCCAGTAGTATCAAACTGGACACTGAAGCTTTCTTT. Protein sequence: CASSIKLDTEAFF.